The entry below describes one T cell receptor (beta chain). The antigen it binds to is not known. One base away there is no much larger clone; base qualities are not given. The data originate from a study of blood T cell repertoires in COVID-19 (dated by TCRdb to 2018 to 2020). With regard to the full study: Collaborator samples came from the United States, Italy and Spain and covered acute and convalescent phases of COVID-19. The material from the prospective study consisted of cDNA or gDNA derived from T cells, B-cell-depleted T cells, or PBMCs. The dataset comprised deeply sampled blood TCRbeta repertoires from subjects exposed to, actively infected with, or recovered from COVID-19. The repertoires were made available in a free public database intended to serve as a resource for research on the immune response to SARS-CoV-2. The samples were drawn from the first 160 participants of the ongoing ImmuneRACE study and from 950 to 1,500 subjects provided by 6 global collaborators. Sample metadata almost always included a de-identified subject ID, COVID-19 status, age in years and sex. Where available, HLA class I and class II types were obtained from metadata supplied by the sample provider rather than from assay-based typing. Overall study outcomes, separate from this receptor: Clinical and demographic metadata were provided uncurated, with the amount varying by source and participant.

The immunoSEQ Assay, a bias-controlled multiplex PCR, was used to amplify TCRbeta CDR3 regions from genomic DNA. From the authors' description of their analysis: The number of nucleated cells in each sample was estimated from the amplification of reference gene primers within the assay. To quantify the absolute abundance of each unique TCRbeta CDR3 rearrangement, sequence reads were collapsed and filtered. For each sample, productive Simpson clonality was calculated as the square root of Simpson's diversity index across productive rearrangements. TCRdb obtained this table from immuneACCESS and retained in-frame rearrangements with V and J assigned. These tables miss some clones; where compared with another copy, unresolved V genes account for less than half of the shortfall, and the remainder is unexplained. V, J and clone size are taken as reported in that table, and D and trimming were inferred from the DNA itself. The sample records about 220,000 clones, roughly four fifths of which are singletons. 2% to 2.5% of the sample comes from the top ten.

Collaborating institutions collected whole blood in K2EDTA tubes following their own protocols. For TCRbeta analysis, collaborators shipped samples in one of three forms: frozen whole blood, isolated PBMCs, or DNA extracted from either of those sample types. The CDR3 sequence holds 16 residues, the cysteine and phenylalanine included. The DNA shown is the 48-base CDR3, in frame from base 1. From V the trimming removes 3 bases and from J it removes 3 bases, while the gene matches leave 8 bases of the junction unaccounted for. The germline V gene specifies MNHEY as CDR1 and SVGAGI as CDR2. The sequence joins TRBV6-5 to TRBJ1-2, with TRBD1 identical over 9 junction bases. The sequence derives from a woman in her fifties or sixties with acute or convalescent COVID-19. What was sequenced was peripheral blood. For the CDR3, the sequence is CASSYGTGWADYGYTF. The DNA sequence reads TGTGCCAGCAGTTATGGGACAGGGTGGGCCGACTATGGCTACACCTTC.